This T cell receptor (beta chain) is drawn from a study of blood T cell repertoires in COVID-19. Study at large: Italy, Spain and the United States were the sources of the convalescent and acute COVID-19 samples. The cDNA or gDNA used as material had been derived from T cells, B-cell-depleted T cells, or PBMCs.

Germline CDR1 MNHEY, CDR2 SMNVEV (reference sequence). CDR3 length: 15 amino acids. Trimming took off 5 bases at V and 6 bases at J, with 14 bases between the two ends. Per the study methods: Reference gene primer amplification yielded estimated nucleated cell counts. Only in-frame clones appear in the TCRdb table, and some are missing; sequencing was by immunoSEQ multiplex PCR. That table gives V, J and clone size, and the DNA gave D and trimming. The table includes 95,000 to 150,000 clones, more than 80% detected once. The chain uses TRBV27 and TRBJ1-6, with D unclear. The receptor was isolated from a man aged 35 to 55 with acute or convalescent COVID-19. Source material: peripheral blood. The CDR3 is CASSPPAGFNSPLHF. In nucleotides, the CDR3 is TGTGCCAGCAGTCCCCCGGCGGGGTTTAATTCACCCCTCCACTTT.